These 9 T cell receptor beta chains originate from one sample sequenced in a study of shared clonotypes between healthy human individuals. Measured with immunoSEQ multiplex PCR; TCRdb has only the in-frame clones, and not every one. The sample consists of about 2.4 million clones, approximately 93% of them appearing once. The material sequenced was naive CD4+ T cells from PBMCs. The subset: CD45RA+ positively selected. Receptor source: a man aged 18 to 30 in good health. Some clones in this sample may be carry-over from other donors' samples.

This clone was picked up one time. The V call is TRBV5-1, the J call TRBJ2-1; 12 bases align to TRBD2. Trimming cost V 3 bases and J 4 bases; bases outside gene matches: 8. This CDR3 is 17 amino acids long. Germline V lookup: CDR1 SGHRS, CDR2 YFSETQ. The chain's CDR3 is CASSSIRTSGEYNEQFF. The CDR3 DNA sequence: TGCGCCAGCAGCTCGATTCGGACTAGCGGGGAGTACAATGAGCAGTTCTTC.

The rearrangement joins TRBV19 to TRBJ1-1, with TRBD1 matching over 10 bases. Germline V gene lookup returns CDR1 LNHDA and CDR2 SQIVND (reference sequence). CDR3 length equals 14 residues. V was clipped by 7 bases and J by 5 bases; unmatched bases: 7. CDR3 residues: CASIRDRGPTEAFF. CDR3 coding DNA: TGTGCCAGTATACGGGACAGGGGTCCGACTGAAGCTTTCTTT.

The V call is TRBV19, the J call TRBJ2-5, with D maybe TRBD1 (7 bases). The CDR3 spans 16 residues. CDR1 is LNHDA, CDR2 SQIVND, per germline (reference sequence). The ends were cut back, 5 bases at V and 1 base at J, with 17 bases in the middle. Here the CDR3 reads CASSWRGRGGQETQYF. In DNA, the CDR3 is TGTGCCAGTAGTTGGAGGGGGCGAGGGGGCCAAGAGACCCAGTACTTC.

The rearrangement joins TRBV5-1 to TRBJ1-4; D might be TRBD1 (6 bases). V dropped 4 bases and J dropped 3 bases, with 13 bases sitting between them. Germline V gives CDR1 SGHRS, CDR2 YFSETQ. This CDR3 has 15 amino acids. The CDR3 sequence: CASSVQGLANEKLFF. As DNA, the CDR3 is TGCGCCAGCAGCGTTCAGGGGCTGGCTAATGAAAAACTGTTTTTT.

The chain carries TRBV5-6 and TRBJ1-4; 7 nucleotides agree with TRBD1. This CDR3 spans 14 amino acids. The germline CDR1 and CDR2 sequences are SGHDT and YYEEEE. Germline trimming cut 1 base from V and 10 bases from J; bases unmatched to any gene: 7. CDR3 loop: CASSLYRQGGKLFF. The CDR3 coding sequence is TGTGCCAGCAGCTTGTACCGTCAGGGGGGAAAACTGTTTTTT.

The table lists this clone with a count of one. The chain carries TRBV6-5 and TRBJ1-1; D is perhaps TRBD1 (6 bases). The ends were cut back, 4 bases at V and 3 bases at J, with 18 bases in the middle. There are 16 residues in the CDR3. Germline V gives CDR1 MNHEY, CDR2 SVGAGI. In DNA, the CDR3 is TGTGCCAGCAGTTGGATTACAACAGGGATAGACACTGAAGCTTTCTTT. This encodes CASSWITTGIDTEAFF.

This clone has just one count. The rearrangement links TRBV5-1 to TRBJ2-3, with D tentatively TRBD2 (6 bases). V was cut by 1 base and J by 2 bases, with 11 bases left in between. Germline CDR1 and CDR2: SGHRS and YFSETQ. CDR3 size: 15 residues. This chain's CDR3 is CASSLTGGNTDTQYF. The CDR3 nucleotides are TGCGCCAGCAGCTTGACCGGGGGAAACACAGATACGCAGTATTTT.

CDR3 region: CASSLLSPGETEAFF. CDR3 nucleotides: TGTGCCAGCAGCTTACTTAGCCCCGGGGAAACTGAAGCTTTCTTT. This chain connects TRBV7-2 to TRBJ1-1; D is unclear. The CDR3 has 15 residues. V dropped 2 bases and J dropped 5 bases, with 15 bases sitting between them. Germline V gene sequence: CDR1 SGHTA, CDR2 FQGNSA.

This sequence joins TRBV2 and TRBJ1-2, with 7 bases matching TRBD1. V lost 5 bases, J lost 7 bases, and 13 bases stayed unmatched. The CDR3 sequence is 15 residues long. Germline values: CDR1 SNHLY, CDR2 FYNNEI. CDR3 sequence reads: CASSSRQGGSGGYTF. The CDR3 nucleotides read TGTGCCAGCAGTTCCCGACAGGGTGGTTCAGGTGGCTACACCTTC.